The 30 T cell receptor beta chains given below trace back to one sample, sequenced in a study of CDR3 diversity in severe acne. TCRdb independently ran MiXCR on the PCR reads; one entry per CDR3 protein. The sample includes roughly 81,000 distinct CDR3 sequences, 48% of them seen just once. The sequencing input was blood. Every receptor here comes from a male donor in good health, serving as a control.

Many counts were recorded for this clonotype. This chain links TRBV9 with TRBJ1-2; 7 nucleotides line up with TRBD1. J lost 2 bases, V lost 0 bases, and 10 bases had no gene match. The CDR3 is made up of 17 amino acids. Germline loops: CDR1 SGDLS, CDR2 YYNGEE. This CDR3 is CASSVGGGGVMNYGYTF. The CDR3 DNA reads TGTGCCAGCAGCGTAGGAGGGGGCGGCGTCATGAACTATGGCTACACCTTC.

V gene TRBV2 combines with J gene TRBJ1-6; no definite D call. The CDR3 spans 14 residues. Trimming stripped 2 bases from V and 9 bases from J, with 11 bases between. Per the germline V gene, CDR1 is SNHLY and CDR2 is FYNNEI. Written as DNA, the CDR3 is TGTGCCAGCAGTGAACAGGAGGCGGCTTCACCCCTCCACTTT. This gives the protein CASSEQEAASPLHF.

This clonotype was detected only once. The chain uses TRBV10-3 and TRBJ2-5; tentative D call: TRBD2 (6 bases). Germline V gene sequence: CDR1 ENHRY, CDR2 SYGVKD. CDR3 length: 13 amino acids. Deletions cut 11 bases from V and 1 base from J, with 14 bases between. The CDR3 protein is CAGSVGSQETQYF. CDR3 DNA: TGTGCCGGCTCGGTCGGGAGCCAAGAGACCCAGTACTTC.

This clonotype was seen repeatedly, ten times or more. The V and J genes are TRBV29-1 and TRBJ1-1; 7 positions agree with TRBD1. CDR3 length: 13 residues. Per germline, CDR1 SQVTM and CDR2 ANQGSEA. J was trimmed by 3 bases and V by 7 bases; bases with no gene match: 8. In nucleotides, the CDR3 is TGCAGCGCACGGGGACAGCGGGACACTGAAGCTTTCTTT. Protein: CSARGQRDTEAFF.

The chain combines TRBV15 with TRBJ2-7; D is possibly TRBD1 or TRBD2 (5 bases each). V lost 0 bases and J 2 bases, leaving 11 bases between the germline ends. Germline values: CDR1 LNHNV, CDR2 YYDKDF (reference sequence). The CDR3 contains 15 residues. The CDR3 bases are TGTGCCACCAGCAGAGAGAGCAGGGACGCCTACGAGCAGTACTTC. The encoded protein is CATSRESRDAYEQYF.

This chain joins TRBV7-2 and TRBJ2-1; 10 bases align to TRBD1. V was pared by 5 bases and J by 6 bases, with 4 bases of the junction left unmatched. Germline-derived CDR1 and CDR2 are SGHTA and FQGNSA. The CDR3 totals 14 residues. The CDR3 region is CASSPGTGANEQFF. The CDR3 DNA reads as TGTGCCAGCAGCCCCGGGACAGGGGCCAATGAGCAGTTCTTC. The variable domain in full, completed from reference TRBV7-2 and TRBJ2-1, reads GAGVSQSPSNKVTEKGKDVELRCDPISGHTALYWYRQSLGQGLEFLIYFQGNSAPDKSGLPSDRFSAERTGGSVSTLTIQRTQQEDSAVYLCASSPGTGANEQFFGPGTRLTVL.

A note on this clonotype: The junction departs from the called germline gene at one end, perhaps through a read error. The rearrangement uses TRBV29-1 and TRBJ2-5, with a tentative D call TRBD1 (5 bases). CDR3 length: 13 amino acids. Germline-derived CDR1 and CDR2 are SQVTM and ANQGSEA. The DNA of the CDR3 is TGCAGCTTCACGGAAGTAGGGGTAGAGGCCCAGTACTTC. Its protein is CSFTEVGVEAQYF. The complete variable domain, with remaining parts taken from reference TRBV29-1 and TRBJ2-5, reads SAVISQKPSRDICQRGTSLTIQCQVDSQVTMMFWYRQQPGQSLTLIATANQGSEATYESGFVIDKFPISRPNLTFSTLTVSNMSPEDSSIYLCSFTEVGVEAQYFGPGTRLLVL.

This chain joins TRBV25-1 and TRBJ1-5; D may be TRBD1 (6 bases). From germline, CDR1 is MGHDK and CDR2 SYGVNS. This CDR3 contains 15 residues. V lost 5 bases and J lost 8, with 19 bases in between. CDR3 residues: CASSNGGADFKPQHF. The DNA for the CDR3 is TGTGCCAGCAGTAATGGGGGCGCCGATTTTAAGCCCCAGCATTTT.

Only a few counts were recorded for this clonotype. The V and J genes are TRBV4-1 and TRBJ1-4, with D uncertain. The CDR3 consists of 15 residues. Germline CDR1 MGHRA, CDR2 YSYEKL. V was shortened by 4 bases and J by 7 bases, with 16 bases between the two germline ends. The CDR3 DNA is TGCGCCAGCAGCCCGATCCCGAAGGGCCCTGAAAAACTGTTTTTT. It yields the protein CASSPIPKGPEKLFF.

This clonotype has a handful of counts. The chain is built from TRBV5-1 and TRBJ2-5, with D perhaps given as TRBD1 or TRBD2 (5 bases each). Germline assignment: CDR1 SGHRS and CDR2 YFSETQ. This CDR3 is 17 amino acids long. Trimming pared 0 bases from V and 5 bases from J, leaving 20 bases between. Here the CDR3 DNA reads TGCGCCAGCAGCTTGGAACGCGTTGGGACCGGAAGGGAGACCCAGTACTTC. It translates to CASSLERVGTGRETQYF.

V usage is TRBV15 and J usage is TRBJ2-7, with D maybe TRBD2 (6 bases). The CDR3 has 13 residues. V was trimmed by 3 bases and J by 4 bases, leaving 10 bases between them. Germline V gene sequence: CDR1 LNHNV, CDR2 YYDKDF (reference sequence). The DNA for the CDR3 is TGTGCCACCAGCAGCGGAGGGATGTACGAGCAGTACTTC. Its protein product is CATSSGGMYEQYF.

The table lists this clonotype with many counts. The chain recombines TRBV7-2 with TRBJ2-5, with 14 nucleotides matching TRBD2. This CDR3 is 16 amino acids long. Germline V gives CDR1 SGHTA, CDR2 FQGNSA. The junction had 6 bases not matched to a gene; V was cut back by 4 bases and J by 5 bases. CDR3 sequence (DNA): TGTGCCAGCAGCTCCAGACTAGCGGGGGGGAAGGAGACCCAGTACTTC. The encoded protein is CASSSRLAGGKETQYF.

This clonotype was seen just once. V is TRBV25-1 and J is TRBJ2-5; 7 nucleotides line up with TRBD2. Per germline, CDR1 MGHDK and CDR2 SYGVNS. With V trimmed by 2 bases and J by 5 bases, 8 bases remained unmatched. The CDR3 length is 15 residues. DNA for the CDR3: TGTGCCAGCAGTGAACGGGGCGGGAGTGTTGAGACCCAGTACTTC. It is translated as CASSERGGSVETQYF.

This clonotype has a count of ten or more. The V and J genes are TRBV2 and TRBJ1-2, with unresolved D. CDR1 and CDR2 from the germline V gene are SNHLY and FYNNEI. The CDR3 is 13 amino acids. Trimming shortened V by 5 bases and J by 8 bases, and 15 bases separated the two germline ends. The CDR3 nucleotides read TGTGCCAGCAGTTTACGGGCCCTACTAGGCTACACCTTC. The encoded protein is CASSLRALLGYTF.

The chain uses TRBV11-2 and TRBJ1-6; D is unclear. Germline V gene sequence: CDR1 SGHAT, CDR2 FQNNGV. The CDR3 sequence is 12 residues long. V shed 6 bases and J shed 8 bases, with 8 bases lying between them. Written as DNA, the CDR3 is TGTGCCAGCAGGTTCGGGGATTCACCCCTCCACTTT. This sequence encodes CASRFGDSPLHF.

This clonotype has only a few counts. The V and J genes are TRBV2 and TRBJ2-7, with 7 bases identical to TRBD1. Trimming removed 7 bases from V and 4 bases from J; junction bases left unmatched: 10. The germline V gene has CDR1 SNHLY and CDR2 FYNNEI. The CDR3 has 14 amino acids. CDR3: CASNRQGREYEQYF. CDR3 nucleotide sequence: TGTGCCAGCAATCGACAGGGAAGGGAGTACGAGCAGTACTTC.

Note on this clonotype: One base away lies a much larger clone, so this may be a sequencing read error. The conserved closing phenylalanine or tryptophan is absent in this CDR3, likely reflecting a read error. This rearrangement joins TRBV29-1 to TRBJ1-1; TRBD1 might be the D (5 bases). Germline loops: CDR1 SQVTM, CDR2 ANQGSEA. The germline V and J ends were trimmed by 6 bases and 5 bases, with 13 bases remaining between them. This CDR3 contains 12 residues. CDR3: CSVVRGKTEAFS. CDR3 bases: TGCAGCGTCGTCCGGGGGAAGACTGAAGCTTTCTCT.

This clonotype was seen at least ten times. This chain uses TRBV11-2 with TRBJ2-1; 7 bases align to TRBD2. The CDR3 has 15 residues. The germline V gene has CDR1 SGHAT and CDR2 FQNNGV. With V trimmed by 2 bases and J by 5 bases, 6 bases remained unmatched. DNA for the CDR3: TGTGCCAGCAGCTTATCCCAGCGGGGAGACAATGAGCAGTTCTTC. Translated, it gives CASSLSQRGDNEQFF.

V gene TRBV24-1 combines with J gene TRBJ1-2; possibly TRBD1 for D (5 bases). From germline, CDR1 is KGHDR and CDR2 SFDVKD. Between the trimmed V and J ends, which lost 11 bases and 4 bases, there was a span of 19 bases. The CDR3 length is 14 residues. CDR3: CASSPAEGPYGYTF. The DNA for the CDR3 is TGTGCCAGCTCACCAGCGGAGGGACCCTATGGCTACACCTTC.

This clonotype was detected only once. CDR3 amino acids: CASSLRTGTGEVNEQFF. In nucleotides, the CDR3 is TGTGCCAGCAGCTTAAGAACCGGGACAGGGGAGGTGAATGAGCAGTTCTTC. The chain joins TRBV7-9 to TRBJ2-1; TRBD1 matches at 10 bases. V was pared by 2 bases and J by 7 bases, with 11 bases of the junction left unmatched. Germline V CDR1 and CDR2: SEHNR, FQNEAQ (reference sequence). The CDR3 is 17 residues long.

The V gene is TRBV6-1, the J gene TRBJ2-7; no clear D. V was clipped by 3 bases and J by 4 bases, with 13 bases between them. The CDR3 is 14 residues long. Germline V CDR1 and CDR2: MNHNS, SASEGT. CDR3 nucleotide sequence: TGTGCCAGCAGTGAGTCGGGTGGAGTTTACGAGCAGTACTTC. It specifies CASSESGGVYEQYF.

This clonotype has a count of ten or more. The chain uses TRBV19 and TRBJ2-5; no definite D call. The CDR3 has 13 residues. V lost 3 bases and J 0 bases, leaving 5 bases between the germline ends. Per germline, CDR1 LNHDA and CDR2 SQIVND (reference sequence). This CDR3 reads CASSIIDQETQYF. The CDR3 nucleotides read TGTGCCAGTAGTATCATTGACCAAGAGACCCAGTACTTC.

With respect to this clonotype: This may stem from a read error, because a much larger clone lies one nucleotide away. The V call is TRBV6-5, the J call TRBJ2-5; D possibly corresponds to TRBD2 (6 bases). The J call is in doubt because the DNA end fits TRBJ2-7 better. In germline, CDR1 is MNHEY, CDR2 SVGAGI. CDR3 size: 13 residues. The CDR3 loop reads CAITDPGGNEQYF. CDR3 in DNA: TGTGCCATCACGGACCCGGGCGGGAACGAGCAGTACTTC.

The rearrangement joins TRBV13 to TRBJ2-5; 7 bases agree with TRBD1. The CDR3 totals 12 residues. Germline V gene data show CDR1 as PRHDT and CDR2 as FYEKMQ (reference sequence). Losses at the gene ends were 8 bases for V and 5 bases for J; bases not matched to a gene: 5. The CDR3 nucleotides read TGTGCCAGCGGTGGCAGGGGGGAGACCCAGTACTTC. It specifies CASGGRGETQYF.

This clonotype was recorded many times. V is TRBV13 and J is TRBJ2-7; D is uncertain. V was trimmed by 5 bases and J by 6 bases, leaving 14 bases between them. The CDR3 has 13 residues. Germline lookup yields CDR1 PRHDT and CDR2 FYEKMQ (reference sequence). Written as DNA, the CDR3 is TGTGCCAGCAGCACAGCCGACGGAGCCGAGCAGTACTTC. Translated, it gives CASSTADGAEQYF.

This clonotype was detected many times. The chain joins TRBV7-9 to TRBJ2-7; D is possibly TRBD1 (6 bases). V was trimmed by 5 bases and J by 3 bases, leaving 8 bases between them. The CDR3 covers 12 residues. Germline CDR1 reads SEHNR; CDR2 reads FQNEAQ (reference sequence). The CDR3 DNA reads TGTGCCAGCAGCCTACAGGGCTACGAGCAGTACTTC. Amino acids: CASSLQGYEQYF.

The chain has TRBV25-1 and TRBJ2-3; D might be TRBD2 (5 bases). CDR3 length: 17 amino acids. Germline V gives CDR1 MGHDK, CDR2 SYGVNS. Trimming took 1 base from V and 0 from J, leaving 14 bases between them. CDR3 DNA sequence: TGTGCCAGCAGTGAATTCACCGGACGGACTAGCACAGATACGCAGTATTTT. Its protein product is CASSEFTGRTSTDTQYF. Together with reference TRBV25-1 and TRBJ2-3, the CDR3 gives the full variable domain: EADIYQTPRYLVIGTGKKITLECSQTMGHDKMYWYQQDPGMELHLIHYSYGVNSTEKGDLSSESTVSRIRTEHFPLTLESARPSHTSQYLCASSEFTGRTSTDTQYFGPGTRLTVL.

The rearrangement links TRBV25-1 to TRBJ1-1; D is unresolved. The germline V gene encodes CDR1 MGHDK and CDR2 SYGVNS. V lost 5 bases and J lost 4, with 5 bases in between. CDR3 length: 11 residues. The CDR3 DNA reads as TGTGCCAGCAGTTTAATCACTGAAGCTTTCTTT. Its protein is CASSLITEAFF.

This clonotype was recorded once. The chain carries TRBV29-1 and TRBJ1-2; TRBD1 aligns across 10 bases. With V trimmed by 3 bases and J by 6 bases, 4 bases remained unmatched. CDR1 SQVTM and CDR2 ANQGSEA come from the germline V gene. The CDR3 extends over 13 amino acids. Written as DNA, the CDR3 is TGCAGCGTTGAGGACAGGGGGAGCGATGGCTACACCTTC. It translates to CSVEDRGSDGYTF.

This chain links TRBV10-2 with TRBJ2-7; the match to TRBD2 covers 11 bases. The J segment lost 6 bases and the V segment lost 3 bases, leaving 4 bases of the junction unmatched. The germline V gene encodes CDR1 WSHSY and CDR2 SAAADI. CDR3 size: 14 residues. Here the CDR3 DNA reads TGCGCCAGCAGTGAACTAGCGGGAGTTGTCGAGCAGTACTTC. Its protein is CASSELAGVVEQYF.